The T cell receptor beta chain described here comes from a study of OX40 agonist ivuxolimab in advanced cancers. Study overall: Patients were infused with ivuxolimab every 2 weeks at 0.01 to 10 mg/kg.

The assay was immunoSEQ multiplex PCR, and TCRdb's table has in-frame clones only and misses some. The sample includes some 75,000 clones, more than 85% of them seen just once. J gave up 6 bases and V 2 bases, and 8 bases lay outside the gene matches. Germline CDR1 is MDHEN and CDR2 is SYDVKM. The CDR3 covers 15 residues. Only one count was recorded for this clone. Sequencing was performed on CD4+ or CD8+ T cells sorted from blood, taken in a trial of the OX40 agonist ivuxolimab. This chain joins TRBV28 and TRBJ1-1; 8 bases map to TRBD1. The TCR originated in an adult with an advanced solid tumor such as melanoma, head and neck, liver or kidney cancer. The DNA for the CDR3 is TGTGCCAGCAGTTTACTACAGGGGGTTTTTCCTGAAGCTTTCTTT. This codes for CASSLLQGVFPEAFF.